This T cell receptor (beta chain) was sequenced during a study of T-cell reconstitution after alpha-beta-depleted transplantation in children. There are many counts of this clonotype. The germline V gene encodes CDR1 SQVTM and CDR2 ANQGSEA. This CDR3 has 14 amino acids. V was clipped by 6 bases and J by 6 bases; unmatched bases: 6. Unique molecular identifiers were incorporated into the prepared TCRbeta library. MiXCR, applied by TCRdb to the PCR reads, yields one record per CDR3 protein. This sample has roughly 200,000 distinct CDR3 sequences, with just over 14% found just once. Sequenced here: PBMCs from the stem cell graft donor, sampled from the stem cell graft. V usage is TRBV29-1 and J usage is TRBJ2-2, with 11 bases that match TRBD1. The sequence came from a human donor who donated a stem cell graft to a child with acute lymphoblastic leukemia. CDR3 in amino acids: CSVAGQGEAGELFF. CDR3 sequence (DNA): TGCAGCGTCGCGGGACAGGGGGAAGCCGGGGAGCTGTTTTTT.